This T cell receptor (beta chain) comes out of a study of blood T cell repertoires in COVID-19 (dated by TCRdb to the early 2020s). Context from the whole study: Samples covering the acute and convalescent phases of COVID-19 were provided by collaborators in the United States, Italy and Spain. The repertoires were released in a freely available public database intended as a resource for research on the immune response to SARS-CoV-2. The samples were drawn from the first 160 participants of the ongoing ImmuneRACE study and from 950 to 1,500 subjects provided by 6 global collaborators. HLA class I and class II types, where available, came from metadata supplied by the sample provider rather than from assay-based typing. Sample metadata almost always included a de-identified subject ID, COVID-19 status, age in years and sex. The material from the prospective study consisted of cDNA or gDNA derived from T cells, B-cell-depleted T cells, or PBMCs. The dataset comprised deeply sampled blood TCRbeta repertoires from subjects exposed to, actively infected with, or recovered from COVID-19. What the study reported, not specific to this receptor: The quantity of clinical and demographic metadata differed by source and by participant and was supplied without curation.

TCRbeta CDR3 regions were amplified from genomic DNA by means of the immunoSEQ Assay, a bias-controlled multiplex PCR. In the source study's methods: The number of nucleated cells in each sample was estimated by amplification of reference gene primers within the assay. To quantify the absolute abundance of each unique TCRbeta CDR3 rearrangement, sequence reads were collapsed and filtered. Productive Simpson clonality was computed per sample as the square root of Simpson's diversity index over productive rearrangements. Entries here come from immuneACCESS through TCRdb and include only in-frame sequences with V and J called. Some clones fail to appear in such tables; in the studies checked, an unresolved V gene covers under half of the shortfall, and the cause of the remainder is unknown. From that table come the V and J calls and clone size; the DNA was used to work out D and trimming. A total of about 77,000 clones appear in this sample, roughly 88% of them only once. More than 5.5% of the sample rests with the top ten.

Trimming leaves V shorter by 0 bases and J shorter by 4 bases, with the junction holding 8 bases beyond the gene matches. The CDR3 contains 18 residues, cysteine and phenylalanine counted. Kept here is only the CDR3 DNA, which spans 54 bases and is read in frame from base 1. CDR1 and CDR2, per the germline V gene, are SGHDT and YYEEEE. As concerns this clone: Its binding antigen is unknown. Base-call qualities are not available, and no considerably larger clone is one nucleotide away.

Collaborating institutions collected whole blood in K2EDTA tubes following their own protocols. Collaborator samples were shipped for TCRbeta analysis as frozen whole blood, isolated PBMCs, or DNA extracted from either sample type. The material sequenced was peripheral blood. Here the chain combines TRBV5-6 and TRBJ2-1, with TRBD2 matching 12 junction bases. The clonotype was recovered from a woman aged 80 or over with acute or convalescent COVID-19. In nucleotide form, the sequence is TGTGCCAGCAGCTTGGTAGGGGGACTAGCGGGTATTTACAATGAGCAGTTCTTC. Its translation is CASSLVGGLAGIYNEQFF.